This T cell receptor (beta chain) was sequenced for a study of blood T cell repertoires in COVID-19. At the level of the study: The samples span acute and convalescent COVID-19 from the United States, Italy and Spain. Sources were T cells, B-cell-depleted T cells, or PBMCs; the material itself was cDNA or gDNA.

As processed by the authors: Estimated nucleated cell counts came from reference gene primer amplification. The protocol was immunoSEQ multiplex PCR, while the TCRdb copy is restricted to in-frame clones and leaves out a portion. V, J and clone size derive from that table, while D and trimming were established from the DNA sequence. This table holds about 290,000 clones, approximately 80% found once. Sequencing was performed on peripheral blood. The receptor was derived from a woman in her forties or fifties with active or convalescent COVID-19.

This CDR3 reads CASSPQRRRPSKVVEQFF. CDR3 DNA: TGTGCCAGCTCACCTCAGCGGAGGCGCCCGTCAAAAGTAGTTGAGCAGTTCTTC. The genes are TRBV18 and TRBJ2-1, with a weak D call TRBD2 (5 bases). With 3 bases removed from V and 9 bases from J, the gap between germline ends came to 27 bases. This CDR3 spans 18 amino acids. Germline V gene sequence: CDR1 KGHSH, CDR2 LQKENI.